This TCR beta chain was recorded in a study of shared clonotypes between healthy human individuals. As originally analysed: Filtering was not the same, since immunoSEQ gave junction-only sequences without quality scores. The assay was immunoSEQ multiplex PCR, and TCRdb's table has in-frame clones only and misses some. Clonal size and the V and J genes are those of that table, whereas D and trimming came from the DNA. The table lists about 2 million clones, about 95% of them singletons, with around 1.1% in the top ten. Overall study findings and caveats: Naive subsets generally had larger estimated richness than memory subsets. Non-shared clonotypes showed lower generation probabilities than clonotypes common to all four donors.

Trimming took 11 bases from V and 0 from J, leaving 13 bases between them. Per the germline V gene, CDR1 is MGHDK and CDR2 is SYGVNS. This CDR3 comprises 13 residues. CD45RO-negative, CCR7-selected cells formed the naive CD8 fraction, which excluded terminally differentiated effector memory CD45RA+ cells. Note on this clone: Its antigen is unknown.

The source material was naive CD8+ T cells sorted from blood. The J gene is TRBJ1-1, the V gene TRBV25-1; tentatively, D is TRBD1 (6 bases). This clonotype was sampled from a man aged 18 to 29 in good health. This chain's CDR3 is CAVGGAMNTEAFF. The CDR3 bases are TGTGCCGTAGGGGGGGCTATGAACACTGAAGCTTTCTTT.